The TCR beta chain described here comes from a study of regulatory T cells in long-lasting Graves disease. Study background: Persistent cases took antithyroid drugs over 5 years and stayed TSH receptor antibody positive.

The germline V and J ends were trimmed by 5 bases and 2 bases, with 13 bases remaining between them. Germline V gene sequence: CDR1 SGHVS, CDR2 FNYEAQ. This CDR3 is 14 amino acids long. Time point meaning: persistent/refractory GD, antithyroid drugs over 5 years with positive TRAb. The TCR library was made from RNA extracted from PBMCs. Concerning this clonotype: Its antigen is undetermined.

Through Arm-PCR of CDR3 regions and iRepertoire HTBI primers, TCR beta libraries were built. TCRdb reanalysed the multiplex PCR reads using MiXCR and keeps one entry per CDR3 protein. Of roughly 400,000 distinct CDR3 sequences listed, around 21% are singletons. Study-wide findings and caveats: Persistent disease favored TRBV28, TRBJ1-2 and TRBJ2-5. Reduced TCR diversity was observed in persistent Graves' patients versus newly diagnosed patients. Not thyroid tissue but only peripheral blood was studied.

This sequence originates from a female donor with Graves disease. The V gene is TRBV7-6, the J gene TRBJ2-7; D remains unclear. The sample here was peripheral blood mononuclear cells (PBMCs), taken when the disease was refractory, from a patient treated with antithyroid drugs. The CDR3, as DNA: TGTGCCAGCAGCGCCGTTGACTCCACCTACGAGCAGTACTTC. This encodes CASSAVDSTYEQYF.